This T cell receptor beta chain was sequenced in a study of cytomegalovirus exposure and HLA in healthy donors (dated by TCRdb to about 2017). Regarding the complete study: According to an earlier analysis of 587 of the donors, 150 million to 200 million T cells yielded 90 million to 140 million unique TCR beta sequences and less than 300 Gb of sequence data. An early release covering roughly 640 HLA-typed donors comprised approximately 300 gigabases of sequencing data and some 79 million unique TCR sequences. The genetic ancestry cluster associated with self-reported Caucasian donors included around four fifths of the 300 to 400 genotyped donors. The study aimed to test whether signatures of past pathogen exposure could be identified by cataloging public T cell receptors. Using immunosequencing, the study profiled T cell repertoires from around 680 subjects and related those repertoires to cytomegalovirus serostatus. In addition to the first cohort of 650 to 800 subjects, a separate validation cohort of some 120 different subjects was used. The study combined high-throughput TCR immunosequencing, statistical association of individual TCRs with disease status, and machine learning to predict cytomegalovirus infection status. A later analysis re-examined previously published TCR beta repertoires from over 500 donors and added high-resolution HLA genotyping to investigate patterns of TCR occurrence. The later analysis used no new phenotypic data to find candidate immune exposures, relying instead on TCR beta sequences and their occurrence across donors. An earlier analysis of around 640 of the donors used high-throughput TCR beta sequencing to judge whether each TCR beta V gene segment behaved as functional or pseudogenic. Alongside the repertoire data, information on donor age, sex, ethnicity and CMV serostatus was compiled. A later genetic analysis took genome-wide SNP genotypes for about three fifths of the 666 donors and used that subset as a discovery cohort. Every repertoire in the discovery cohort had been generated on one and the same sequencing platform. Class I and class II HLA loci were covered by the typing at four-digit resolution. The number of donors typed differed by locus, with roughly 620-640 for A, B, C, DRB1 and DQB1, 522 for DQA1, under 610 for DPA1, and roughly 450 for DPB1. Because of strong linkage in the cohort, five DR-DQ haplotypes were treated as single units for association and clustering. Across approximately 400 genotyped donors of the cohort, an average of about 240,000 unique TCR beta nucleotide sequences per donor were sequenced, and about a sixth of those sequences were non-productive.

The library came from the immunoSEQ multiplex PCR assay. A mixture of 60 forward primers for TCR Vbeta segments and 13 reverse primers for TCR Jbeta segments was used in the multiplex PCR. Amplification of the CDR3 region of rearranged TCR beta genes was performed with a multiplex PCR assay on genomic DNA. Amplified TCR beta libraries were sequenced as 87-base-pair reads on the Illumina HiSeq System. Turning to the authors' computational methods: Across the 500 to 700 repertoires, a later analysis counted roughly 84 million unique TCR beta chains, approximately 12 million of which were shared by at least two donors. Raw reads were error-corrected and collapsed into unique sequences with a nearest-neighbor algorithm that merged closely related sequences to remove PCR and sequencing errors. Alignment of CDR3 sequences to IMGT reference sequences was used to assign V, D and J gene segments. Each retained sequence needed at least a six-nucleotide match to both a V gene segment and a J gene segment. A rearrangement counted as productive if the CDR3 had no stop codons and remained in frame with V and J, and every other rearrangement counted as non-productive. Following IMGT convention, CDR3 was defined as the stretch from the second conserved V-encoded cysteine up to the conserved J-encoded phenylalanine. Sequences without an unambiguous match to a single V gene segment were excluded from the earlier analysis of 450 to 750 of the donors. In an earlier analysis of several hundred of the donors, V segments were called functional above 56.7% productive rearrangements and were called segregating when the between-donor standard deviation exceeded 5%. A statistical classification framework was built to diagnose cytomegalovirus status from the catalog of TCR beta chain sequences. In a later analysis, V and J genes were assigned by comparing TCR nucleotide sequences against IMGT/GENE-DB human TR gene sequences. The TCRdist pipeline was used in a later analysis to assign CDR3 sequences and most-parsimonious VDJ recombination scenarios. In a later analysis, each TCR beta chain was defined by its CDR3 amino acid sequence together with its V-gene family, and reads lacking a unique V-gene family were excluded. In a later analysis, approximately 590 highly shared, low-generation-probability nucleotide sequences were removed to address suspected cross-contamination and a sequencing artifact. In a later analysis, a clonal expansion index for each public chain was calculated from normalized within-repertoire ranks of inferred template counts. In a later analysis, generation probabilities were computed using a VDJ recombination model fitted to out-of-frame rearrangements, and the results were checked against IGoR. In a later analysis, hypergeometric tests were used to score TCR-TCR, TCR-HLA and TCR-CMV co-occurrence, with a repertoire-size bias correction applied to TCR pairs. To estimate false discovery rates, a later analysis permuted the HLA or CMV assignments 20 times. In a later analysis, co-occurring TCRs were grouped using DBSCAN, and TCRdist sequence similarity was added for clustering within HLA-allele-positive subsets. For co-occurrence clustering, repertoires with fewer than 30,000 or more than 120,000 public chains were excluded, along with a handful of repertoires with anomalous nucleotide sharing. Entries here come from immuneACCESS through TCRdb and include only in-frame sequences with V and J called. Some clones fail to appear in such tables; in the studies checked, an unresolved V gene covers under half of the shortfall, and the cause of the remainder is unknown. For V, J and clone size, that table is used; D and trimming come from the DNA. Across this sample there are roughly 140,000 clones, with 70% to 80% seen only once. Of the sample, roughly 3.6% is held by the ten largest clones.

The research as a whole found: Specific HLA alleles were associated with over 15,000 TCR beta sequences at a false discovery rate of 0.05 in a later analysis. A further reported finding was that TCR beta sequences accurately predicted the HLA-A and HLA-B alleles for most subjects in the first cohort. In a later analysis, HLA-associated TCR beta chains showed more clonal expansion and lower generation probabilities than non-associated chains that were equally common. Compared with the approximately 600-donor mean, donors in an Asian-associated ancestry cluster had fewer N-insertions in productive TCRs, according to a later genetic analysis. The classifier was reported to diagnose cytomegalovirus status with high specificity and sensitivity in both the original cohort and the validation cohort. Linkage disequilibrium might explain the correlated functional status among segregating V segments, but an unknown experimental factor could not be ruled out. This cohort had only TCR beta chains sequenced, and the lack of alpha or paired-chain data limited which features could be detected. A later analysis found that TCR association rates varied across HLA loci, with DRB1 alleles showing the most associated TCRs and HLA-C alleles the fewest. Broadly in line with IMGT annotations, most TCR beta V segments showed up in productive rearrangements about 87% or about 30% of the time in an earlier analysis of under 700 of the donors. Because counts were too low, approximately 18 rarely observed V segments, including chromosome 9 orphons, were excluded from the earlier analysis of roughly 580 of the donors. Most TCR sequences were observed very rarely across donors, whereas some public TCRs were present in many individuals. The presence/absence analyses assumed that sequencing depth was roughly uniform across donors, and that assumption may not be true. When HLA alleles, especially DR and DQ, strongly co-occurred, TCR associations were difficult to assign to individual alleles. Because the 87-base-pair reads could not distinguish some IMGT-functional V segments, including TRBV6-2 and TRBV6-3, those segments were excluded. Most CMV-associated TCR beta chains appeared to be HLA-restricted in a later analysis, and the HLA associations seemed to be driven largely by CMV exposure. According to the authors, the approach could potentially be generalized to other disease states and immunological phenotypes. A later analysis reported that several top co-occurrence clusters appeared linked to parvovirus B19, influenza, CMV and Epstein-Barr virus. In the study, approximately 160 TCR beta chains were listed as associated with cytomegalovirus. Because HLA typing was missing for some donors at each locus, association tests included only the typed subset. Immune exposure information for the cohort was limited to CMV serostatus. A later genetic analysis associated a missense DCLRE1C variant with V-gene and J-gene trimming of TCR beta chains, and an independent cohort replicated the association. A group of highly shared sequence variants was considered likely to be a technical artifact of the sequencing pipeline. In vitro tests confirmed that three of the cytomegalovirus-associated TCR beta chains recognize cytomegalovirus antigens.

Regarding this clone: Its antigen is unknown. Base qualities are not recorded, but no much larger clone differs from it by a single base.

In total, roughly 670 healthy bone marrow donors made up the cohort. Cohort members were all nominally healthy when sampled, although unrecorded immune exposures were likely present. Of the roughly 620 cohort members, approximately 280 had positive CMV serostatus and roughly 330 had negative CMV serostatus, and CMV serostatus was not recorded for the donor. Every donor gave a peripheral blood sample, and the peripheral blood mononuclear cells from that sample were used for TCR beta sequencing. Genomic DNA extraction from the blood cell samples was performed with the Qiagen DNeasy Blood Extraction Kit. V and J are trimmed by 6 bases and 8 bases, and the gene matches miss 6 bases of the junction. The germline V gene sets CDR1 to SNHLY and CDR2 to FYNNEI. Spanning cysteine to phenylalanine, the CDR3 consists of 13 amino acids. Of the read, only the CDR3 DNA is kept; its 39 bases are in frame from base 1.

The chain is encoded by TRBV2 joined to TRBJ2-1; 8 central bases correspond to TRBD2. The receptor was derived from a human donor in good health. Sequencing was done on a sample of PBMCs. The CDR3 sequence is CASSGLALYEQFF. At the DNA level, the sequence is TGTGCCAGCAGCGGACTAGCTTTGTATGAGCAGTTCTTC. With the portions outside the CDR3 filled from the reference TRBV2 and TRBJ2-1 genes, the complete variable region becomes EPEVTQTPSHQVTQMGQEVILRCVPISNHLYFYWYRQILGQKVEFLVSFYNNEISEKSEIFDDQFSVERPDGSNFTLKIRSTKLEDSAMYFCASSGLALYEQFFGPGTRLTVL.